The text below deals with one T cell receptor beta chain. What this receptor recognizes is not known. Base qualities are not provided; no much larger clone lies one nucleotide away. This record comes from a study of immunodeficiency (dated by TCRdb to the late 2010s). In the study overall: Repertoire analysis was done to look for VDJ recombination defects and oligoclonality. The investigation overall reported the following: Entropy comparisons showed n=3 (open circles) for patients versus healthy controls; a thymic development effect was only suggested as possible. Restricted TRB V-J pairing and lower productive entropy were observed in patient CD8+ T cells compared with control CD8+ T cells. Based on top-100 and total clonotype frequencies, severe oligoclonality was found in patient CD8+ T cells but not in patient CD4+ T cells.

Before TCR sequencing, CD3+CD8+ T cells were sorted from fresh PBMCs. Inclusive of the bounding cysteine and phenylalanine, the CDR3 is 12 residues long. Here the CDR3 DNA is all that survives: 36 bases in frame from base 1. V lost 1 base and J lost 8 bases; the stretch between them is 9 bases long. CDR1 and CDR2 were assigned from the germline V gene (reference sequence) as GTSNPN and SVGIG. Genomic DNA was isolated using the QIAamp DNA Blood Mini Kit and then sent out for immunoSEQ repertoire analysis. CDR3 regions were amplified by multiplex PCR from a standard quantity of genomic DNA template. The PCR products underwent sequencing on an Illumina platform. Regarding the original processing steps: Alignment of sequences to a reference was performed, and V, D and J gene definitions were taken from IMGT. To eliminate PCR and sequencing errors, a nearest-neighbor clustering algorithm combined closely related sequences. V, D and J usage was examined in productive unique and total sequences using ImmunoSEQ Analyzer tools along with R version 3.6.1. The table was pulled from immuneACCESS by TCRdb, which kept in-frame rearrangements only. Such tables lose some clones; where checked, under half of the loss comes from unresolved V genes, and the rest has no known cause. That table furnishes V, J and clone size, whereas the DNA furnished D and trimming. The sample includes some 1,500 clones, with more than 85% observed a single time. Of the sample, less than 3.5% falls within the top ten clones.

The source material was CD8+ T cells from blood. The receptor was isolated from a human donor in good health. The chain is made from TRBV30 and TRBJ2-4; no D gene is confidently identified. The sequence in DNA is TGTGCCTGGAGTGCCCTACGGGACATTCAGTACTTC. Its protein is CAWSALRDIQYF.